Shown below are 12 T cell receptor beta chains from a single sample sequenced in a study of blood T cell repertoires in COVID-19. The protocol was immunoSEQ multiplex PCR, while the TCRdb copy is restricted to in-frame clones and leaves out a portion. The sample lists about 160,000 clones, 92% occurring once. Sequencing used peripheral blood. These receptors came from a man aged 25 to 40 with COVID-19, enrolled during active disease.

CDR3 DNA sequence: TGTGCCAGCAGTCCTACACAGGGGGCGCACACTGAAGCTTTCTTT. Translated, it gives CASSPTQGAHTEAFF. The chain is built from TRBV27 and TRBJ1-1; 9 bases agree with TRBD1. V lost 5 bases, J lost 3 bases, and 7 bases stayed unmatched. Germline CDR1 is MNHEY and CDR2 is SMNVEV (reference sequence). CDR3 size: 15 residues.

This chain joins TRBV6-2 or TRBV6-3 and TRBJ1-2, with 7 bases fitting TRBD1. This CDR3 is built from 16 residues. Germline loops: CDR1 MNHEY, CDR2 SVGEGT. V trimming: 4 bases; J trimming: 4 bases; junction bases outside the gene matches: 12. The CDR3 reads CASSSKTYRGGYGYTF. The DNA of the CDR3 is TGTGCCAGCAGTTCGAAAACCTACAGGGGAGGCTATGGCTACACCTTC.

This clone has only a few counts. The chain employs TRBV27 and TRBJ2-7; the match to TRBD1 covers 12 bases. CDR1 and CDR2 from the germline V gene are MNHEY and SMNVEV (reference sequence). The length of the CDR3 is 17 residues. J was trimmed by 6 bases and V by 5 bases; bases with no gene match: 14. The chain's CDR3 is CASSPYPGQGAPGEQYF. The CDR3 bases are TGTGCCAGCAGTCCCTACCCGGGACAGGGGGCCCCAGGCGAGCAGTACTTC.

The chain recombines TRBV27 with TRBJ2-3; D unclear. The CDR3 runs 13 residues. V gave up 5 bases and J gave up 2 bases, with 8 bases separating them. Germline-derived CDR1 and CDR2 are MNHEY and SMNVEV (reference sequence). CDR3 in DNA: TGTGCCAGCAGTCCCATCAACACAGATACGCAGTATTTT. Translated: CASSPINTDTQYF.

This sequence joins TRBV3-1 (or the pseudogene TRBV3-2) and TRBJ2-7; weak D call: TRBD1 (6 bases). The CDR3 is made up of 17 amino acids. Germline loops: CDR1 LGHDT, CDR2 YNNKEL (reference sequence). Trimming pared 0 bases from V and 6 bases from J, leaving 21 bases between. CDR3 bases: TGTGCCAGCAGCCAAGAGAGTAACAGGGCGTGGGTCGGCGAGCAGTACTTC. The encoded protein is CASSQESNRAWVGEQYF.

The chain couples TRBV4-1 to TRBJ1-1, with D perhaps matching TRBD1 (5 bases). The V gene's germline CDR1 is MGHRA and CDR2 YSYEKL. Trimming stripped 3 bases from V and 1 base from J, with 6 bases between. The CDR3 runs 13 residues. The CDR3 loop reads CASSQGGNTEAFF. The CDR3 bases are TGCGCCAGCAGCCAGGGGGGGAACACTGAAGCTTTCTTT.

With respect to this clone: An end of the junction differs from the germline gene, which may be a read error. The V call is TRBV11-3, the J call TRBJ1-6, with TRBD1 as a possible D gene (6 bases). The CDR3 is made up of 14 amino acids. From germline, CDR1 is SGHNT and CDR2 YENEEA. The DNA of the CDR3 is TGTGCCAGCAGTTTAGGGGGAGGTAATTCACCCCTCCACTTT. Its protein product is CASSLGGGNSPLHF.

The chain is built from TRBV28 and TRBJ2-7; no clear D. CDR1 and CDR2 (germline): MDHEN, SYDVKM. V was clipped by 4 bases and J by 6 bases, with 19 bases between them. The CDR3 spans 15 residues. The CDR3 spells CASSSSSLVGSEQYF. The DNA for the CDR3 is TGTGCCAGCAGTTCATCCTCGCTAGTTGGTAGCGAGCAGTACTTC.

This rearrangement joins TRBV10-3 to TRBJ2-1; 7 nucleotides match TRBD2. The CDR3 consists of 14 residues. Germline V gene sequence: CDR1 ENHRY, CDR2 SYGVKD. With 8 bases clipped from V and 6 bases from J, the junction kept 10 bases outside the gene matches. In nucleotides, the CDR3 is TGTGCCATCGTTAGCGGGCCGGGTAGCAATGAGCAGTTCTTC. Protein product: CAIVSGPGSNEQFF.

The chain joins TRBV7-9 to TRBJ2-5, with TRBD2 identical over 13 bases. This CDR3 comprises 16 residues. The trim removed 1 base at V and 2 bases at J, leaving 1 base unmatched. Germline V gene lookup returns CDR1 SEHNR and CDR2 FQNEAQ (reference sequence). The CDR3 is CASSLGLAGGQETQYF. CDR3 bases: TGTGCCAGCAGCTTAGGACTAGCGGGAGGTCAAGAGACCCAGTACTTC.

The chain's CDR3 is CAVAVGGAGNQPQHF. The CDR3 DNA reads as TGTGCCGTCGCCGTAGGGGGGGCGGGCAATCAGCCCCAGCATTTT. The J gene is TRBJ1-5, the V gene TRBV7-2; D may be TRBD1 (6 bases). V dropped 11 bases and J dropped 2 bases, with 19 bases sitting between them. The CDR3 runs 15 residues. Germline V CDR1 and CDR2: SGHTA, FQGNSA.

Only a few counts were recorded for this clone. The genes are TRBV7-2 and TRBJ2-7; tentative D call: TRBD1 (6 bases). Germline CDR1 is SGHTA and CDR2 is FQGNSA. CDR3 length: 16 residues. V lost 1 base and J 5 bases, leaving 18 bases between the germline ends. This CDR3 reads CASSLEVGASANEQYF. DNA for the CDR3: TGTGCCAGCAGCTTAGAGGTGGGGGCGTCTGCCAACGAGCAGTACTTC. The full variable domain, its missing parts supplied by reference TRBV7-2 and TRBJ2-7, is GAGVSQSPSNKVTEKGKDVELRCDPISGHTALYWYRQSLGQGLEFLIYFQGNSAPDKSGLPSDRFSAERTGGSVSTLTIQRTQQEDSAVYLCASSLEVGASANEQYFGPGTRLTVT.